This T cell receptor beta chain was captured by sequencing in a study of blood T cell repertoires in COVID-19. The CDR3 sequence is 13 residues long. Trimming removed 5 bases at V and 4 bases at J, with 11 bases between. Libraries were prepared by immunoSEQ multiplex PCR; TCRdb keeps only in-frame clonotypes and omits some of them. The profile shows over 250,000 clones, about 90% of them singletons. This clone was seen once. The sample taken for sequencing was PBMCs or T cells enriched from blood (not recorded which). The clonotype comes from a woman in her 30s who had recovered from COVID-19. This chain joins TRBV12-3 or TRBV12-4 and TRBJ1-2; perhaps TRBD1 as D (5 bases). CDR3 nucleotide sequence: TGTGCCAGCAGTCGGGACTTTATCTATGGCTACACCTTC. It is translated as CASSRDFIYGYTF.